This T cell receptor beta chain emerged from a study of shared clonotypes between healthy human individuals. All the donors were Caucasian adults who lived in Nashville, Tennessee. The protocol was immunoSEQ multiplex PCR, while the TCRdb copy is restricted to in-frame clones and leaves out a portion. The table shows about a million clones, with about 80% occurring only once. Broader study findings: Clonotype sharing among the donors was expected to vary with sequencing depth. Naive CD4 clonotypes overlapped across a few donors at around 4.8%.

The germline V and J ends were trimmed by 6 bases and 1 base, with 15 bases remaining between them. CDR1 SQVTM and CDR2 ANQGSEA come from the germline V gene. CDR3 length: 14 residues. Of note for this clone: The antigen remains undetermined.

This chain links TRBV29-1 with TRBJ1-2; no clear D gene. The sequenced material came from memory CD4+ T cells sorted from blood. Indicated subset: CD45RA-negative fraction. This receptor was obtained from a man aged 18 to 30 in good health. DNA for the CDR3: TGCAGCGTATGGATCTCAGCACTTAACTATGGCTACACCTTC. Translation: CSVWISALNYGYTF.